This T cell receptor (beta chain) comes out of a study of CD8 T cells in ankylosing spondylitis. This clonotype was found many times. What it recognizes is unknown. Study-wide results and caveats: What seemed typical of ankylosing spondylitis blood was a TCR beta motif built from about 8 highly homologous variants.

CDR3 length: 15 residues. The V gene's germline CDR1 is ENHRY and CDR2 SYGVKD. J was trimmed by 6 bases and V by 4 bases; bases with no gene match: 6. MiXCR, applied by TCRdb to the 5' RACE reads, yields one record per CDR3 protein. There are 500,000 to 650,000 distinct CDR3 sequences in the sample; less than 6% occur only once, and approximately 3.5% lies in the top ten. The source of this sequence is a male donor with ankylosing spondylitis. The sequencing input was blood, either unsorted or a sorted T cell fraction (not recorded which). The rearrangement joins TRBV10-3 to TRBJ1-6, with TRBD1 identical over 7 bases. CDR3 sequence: CAISGLDRVNSPLHF. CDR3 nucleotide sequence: TGTGCCATCAGTGGACTTGACAGGGTTAATTCACCCCTCCACTTT.